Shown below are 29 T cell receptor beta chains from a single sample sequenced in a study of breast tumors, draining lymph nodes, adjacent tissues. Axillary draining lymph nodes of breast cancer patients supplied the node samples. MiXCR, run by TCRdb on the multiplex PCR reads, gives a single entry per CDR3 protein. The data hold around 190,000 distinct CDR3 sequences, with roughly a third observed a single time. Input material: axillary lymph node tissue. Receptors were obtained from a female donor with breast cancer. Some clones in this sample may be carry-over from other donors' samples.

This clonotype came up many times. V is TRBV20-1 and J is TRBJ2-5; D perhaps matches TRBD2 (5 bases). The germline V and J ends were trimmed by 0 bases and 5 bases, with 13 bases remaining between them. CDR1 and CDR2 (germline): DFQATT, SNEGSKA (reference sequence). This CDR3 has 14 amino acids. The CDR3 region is CSARDGLRGETQYF. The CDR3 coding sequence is TGCAGTGCTAGAGATGGGCTCAGAGGGGAGACCCAGTACTTC.

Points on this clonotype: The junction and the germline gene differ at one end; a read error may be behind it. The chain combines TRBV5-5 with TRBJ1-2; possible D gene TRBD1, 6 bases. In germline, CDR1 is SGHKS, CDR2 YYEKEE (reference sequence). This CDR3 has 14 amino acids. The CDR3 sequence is CACSLEGGPRGYTF. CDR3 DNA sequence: TGTGCCTGCAGCTTGGAGGGGGGCCCCCGGGGCTACACCTTC.

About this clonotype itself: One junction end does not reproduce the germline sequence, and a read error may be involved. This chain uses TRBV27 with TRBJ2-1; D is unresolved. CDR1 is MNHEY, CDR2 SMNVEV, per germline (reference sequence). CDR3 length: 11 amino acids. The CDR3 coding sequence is TGTGCCAACACATACTACAATGAGCGGTTCTTC. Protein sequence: CANTYYNERFF.

Here the CDR3 reads CASSPGGALAEKLFF. In nucleotides, the CDR3 is TGTGCCAGCAGCCCGGGGGGGGCGCTTGCAGAAAAACTGTTTTTT. V and J are TRBV6-2 or TRBV6-3 and TRBJ1-4; D may be TRBD1 (6 bases). CDR1 and CDR2 from the germline V gene are MNHEY and SVGEGT. V was pared by 6 bases and J by 8 bases, with 19 bases between. The CDR3 has 15 amino acids.

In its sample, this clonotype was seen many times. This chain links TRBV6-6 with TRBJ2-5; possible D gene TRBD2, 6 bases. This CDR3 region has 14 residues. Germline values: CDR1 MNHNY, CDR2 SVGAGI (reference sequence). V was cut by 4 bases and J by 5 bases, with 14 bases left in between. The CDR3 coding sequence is TGTGCCAGCAGTTGGGGACTTCTCCCCGAGACCCAGTACTTC. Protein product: CASSWGLLPETQYF.

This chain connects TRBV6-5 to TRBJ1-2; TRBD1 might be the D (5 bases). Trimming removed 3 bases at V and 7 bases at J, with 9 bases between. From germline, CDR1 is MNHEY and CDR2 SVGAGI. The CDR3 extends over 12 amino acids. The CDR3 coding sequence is TGTGCCAGCAGTTATGACGGGGGTGGCTACACCTTC. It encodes CASSYDGGGYTF.

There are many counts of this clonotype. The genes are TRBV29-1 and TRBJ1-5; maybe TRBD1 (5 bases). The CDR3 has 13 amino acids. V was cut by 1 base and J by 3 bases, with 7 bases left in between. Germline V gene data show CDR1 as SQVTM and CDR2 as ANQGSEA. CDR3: CSVEGDPNQPQHF. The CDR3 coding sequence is TGCAGCGTTGAAGGGGACCCCAATCAGCCCCAGCATTTT.

DNA of the CDR3: TGTGCCAGCAGTTTAAGGGGGAACGGTCAGCCCCAGCATTTT. Its translation: CASSLRGNGQPQHF. This chain connects TRBV12-3 or TRBV12-4 to TRBJ1-5, with a tentative D call TRBD1 (6 bases). With 2 bases removed from V and 6 bases from J, the gap between germline ends came to 11 bases. CDR3 size: 14 residues.

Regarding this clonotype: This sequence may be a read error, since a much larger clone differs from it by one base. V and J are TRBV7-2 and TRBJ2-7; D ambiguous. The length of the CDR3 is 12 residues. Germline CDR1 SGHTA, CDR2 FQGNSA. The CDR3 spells CAGSSTPREQYF. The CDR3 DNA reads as TGTGCCGGCAGCTCGACCCCGCGCGAGCAGTACTTC.

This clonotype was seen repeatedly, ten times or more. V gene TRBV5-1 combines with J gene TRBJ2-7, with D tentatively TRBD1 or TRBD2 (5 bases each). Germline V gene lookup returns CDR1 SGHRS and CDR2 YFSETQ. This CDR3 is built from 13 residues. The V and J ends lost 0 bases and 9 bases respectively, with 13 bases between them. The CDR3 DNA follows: TGCGCCAGCAGCTTGGGCCAGGGTGAGGGGCAGTACTTC. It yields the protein CASSLGQGEGQYF.

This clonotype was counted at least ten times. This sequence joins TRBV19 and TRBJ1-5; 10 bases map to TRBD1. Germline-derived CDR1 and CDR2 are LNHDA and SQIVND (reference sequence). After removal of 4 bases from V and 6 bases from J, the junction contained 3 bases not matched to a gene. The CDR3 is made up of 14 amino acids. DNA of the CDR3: TGTGCCAGTAGTAACCGGGACAGGGGTCAGCCCCAGCATTTT. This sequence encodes CASSNRDRGQPQHF.

Here the CDR3 DNA reads TGTGCCAGCAGAGCTACCCCAGATGCTGGCTACACCTTC. Its translation is CASRATPDAGYTF. The V gene is TRBV2, the J gene TRBJ1-2; D is ambiguous. Germline CDR1 is SNHLY and CDR2 is FYNNEI. V dropped 6 bases and J dropped 7 bases, with 15 bases sitting between them. The CDR3 is 13 amino acids.

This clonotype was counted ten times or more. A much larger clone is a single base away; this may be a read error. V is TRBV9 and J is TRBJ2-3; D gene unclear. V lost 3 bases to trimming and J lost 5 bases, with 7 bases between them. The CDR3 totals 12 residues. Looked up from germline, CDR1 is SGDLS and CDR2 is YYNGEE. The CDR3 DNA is TGTGCCAGCAGCGCGACCGTAGATACGCAGTATTTT. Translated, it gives CASSATVDTQYF.

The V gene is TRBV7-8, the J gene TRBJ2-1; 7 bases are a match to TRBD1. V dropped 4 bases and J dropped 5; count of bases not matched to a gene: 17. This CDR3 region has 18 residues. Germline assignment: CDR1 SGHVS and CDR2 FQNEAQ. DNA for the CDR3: TGTGCCAGCAGCTCACCCGGGACAGTCAAGTATAGAGACAATGAGCAGTTCTTC. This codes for CASSSPGTVKYRDNEQFF.

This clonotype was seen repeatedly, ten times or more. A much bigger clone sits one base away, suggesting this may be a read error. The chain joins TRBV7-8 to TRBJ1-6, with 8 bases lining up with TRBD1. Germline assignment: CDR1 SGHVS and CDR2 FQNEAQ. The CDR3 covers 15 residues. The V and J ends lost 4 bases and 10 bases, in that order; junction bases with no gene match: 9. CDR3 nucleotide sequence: TGTGCCAGCAGCTCACCGACAGGGGTAGGGTCACCCCTCCACTTT. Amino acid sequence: CASSSPTGVGSPLHF.

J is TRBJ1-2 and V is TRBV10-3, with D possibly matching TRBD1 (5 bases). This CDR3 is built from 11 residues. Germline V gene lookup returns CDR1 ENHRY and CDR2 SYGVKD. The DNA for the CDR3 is TGTGCTCAACGACAGAACTATGGCTACACCTTC. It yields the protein CAQRQNYGYTF.

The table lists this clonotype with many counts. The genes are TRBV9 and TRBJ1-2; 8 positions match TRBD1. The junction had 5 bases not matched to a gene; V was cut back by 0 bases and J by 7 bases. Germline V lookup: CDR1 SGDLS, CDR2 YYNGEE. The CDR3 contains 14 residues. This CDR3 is CASSVGTGYGGYTF. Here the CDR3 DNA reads TGTGCCAGCAGCGTAGGGACAGGGTACGGTGGCTACACCTTC. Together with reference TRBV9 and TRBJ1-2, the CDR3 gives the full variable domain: DSGVTQTPKHLITATGQRVTLRCSPRSGDLSVYWYQQSLDQGLQFLIQYYNGEERAKGNILERFSAQQFPDLHSELNLSSLELGDSALYFCASSVGTGYGGYTFGSGTRLTVV.

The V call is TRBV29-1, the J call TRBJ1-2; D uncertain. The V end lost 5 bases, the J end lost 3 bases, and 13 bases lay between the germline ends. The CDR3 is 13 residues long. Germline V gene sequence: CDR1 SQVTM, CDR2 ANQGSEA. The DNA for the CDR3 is TGCAGCGTTCGGGGAGTATCGGACTATGGCTACACCTTC. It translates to CSVRGVSDYGYTF.

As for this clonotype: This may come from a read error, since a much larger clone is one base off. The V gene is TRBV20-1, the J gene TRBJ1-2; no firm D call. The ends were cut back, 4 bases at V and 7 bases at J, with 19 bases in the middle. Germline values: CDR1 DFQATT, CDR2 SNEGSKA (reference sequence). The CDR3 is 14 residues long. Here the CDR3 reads CSAKNDREKSGYTF. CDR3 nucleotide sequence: TGCAGTGCTAAAAATGATAGGGAAAAGTCTGGCTACACCTTC.

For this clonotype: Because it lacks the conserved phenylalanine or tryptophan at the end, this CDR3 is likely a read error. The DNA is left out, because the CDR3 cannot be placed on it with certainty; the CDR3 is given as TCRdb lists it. This chain's CDR3 is CASSSSGGQYDGYPS. The J gene is TRBJ1-2, the V gene TRBV7-9. Germline CDR1 reads SEHNR; CDR2 reads FQNEAQ (reference sequence). With termini counted, the CDR3 has 15 amino acids.

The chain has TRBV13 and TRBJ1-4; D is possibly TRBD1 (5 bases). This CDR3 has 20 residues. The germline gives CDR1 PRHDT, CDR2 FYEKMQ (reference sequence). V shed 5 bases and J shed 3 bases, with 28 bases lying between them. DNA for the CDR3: TGTGCCAGCAGCCTAAGCGAGCAGGGTGTGCACCGGGGAGCTAATGAAAAACTGTTTTTT. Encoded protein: CASSLSEQGVHRGANEKLFF.

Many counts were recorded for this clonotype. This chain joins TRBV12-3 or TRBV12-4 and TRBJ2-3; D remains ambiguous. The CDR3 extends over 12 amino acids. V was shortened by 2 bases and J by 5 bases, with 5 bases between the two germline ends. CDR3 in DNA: TGTGCCAGCAGTTTAACCGGAGATACGCAGTATTTT. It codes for CASSLTGDTQYF.

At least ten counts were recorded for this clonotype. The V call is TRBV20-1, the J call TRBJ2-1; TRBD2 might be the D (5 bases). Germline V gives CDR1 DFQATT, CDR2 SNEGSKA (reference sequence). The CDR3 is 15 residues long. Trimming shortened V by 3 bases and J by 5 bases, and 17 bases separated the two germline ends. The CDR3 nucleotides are TGCAGTGCTAGCCTCGCCGGGATCCGCAACAATGAGCAGTTCTTC. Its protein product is CSASLAGIRNNEQFF.

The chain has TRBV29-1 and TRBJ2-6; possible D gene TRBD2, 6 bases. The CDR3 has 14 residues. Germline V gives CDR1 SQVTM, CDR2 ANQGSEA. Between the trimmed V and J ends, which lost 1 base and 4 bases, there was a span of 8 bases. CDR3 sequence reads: CSVEGREGANVLTF. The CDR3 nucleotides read TGCAGCGTTGAAGGGAGGGAGGGGGCCAACGTCCTGACTTTC.

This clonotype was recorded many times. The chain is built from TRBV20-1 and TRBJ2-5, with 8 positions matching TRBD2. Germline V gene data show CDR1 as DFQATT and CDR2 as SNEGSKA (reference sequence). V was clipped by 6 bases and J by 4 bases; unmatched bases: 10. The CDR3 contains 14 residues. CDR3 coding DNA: TGCAGTGCCGCCGGGACTAGTTGGGGAGAGACCCAGTACTTC. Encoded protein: CSAAGTSWGETQYF.

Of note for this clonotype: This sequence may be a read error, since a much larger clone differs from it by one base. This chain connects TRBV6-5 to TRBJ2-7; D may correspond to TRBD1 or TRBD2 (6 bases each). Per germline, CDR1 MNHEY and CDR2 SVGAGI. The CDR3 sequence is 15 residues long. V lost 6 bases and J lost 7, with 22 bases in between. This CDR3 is CASSTLRGGAWEQYF. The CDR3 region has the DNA TGTGCCAGCAGCACCCTCAGGGGCGGGGCTTGGGAGCAGTACTTC.

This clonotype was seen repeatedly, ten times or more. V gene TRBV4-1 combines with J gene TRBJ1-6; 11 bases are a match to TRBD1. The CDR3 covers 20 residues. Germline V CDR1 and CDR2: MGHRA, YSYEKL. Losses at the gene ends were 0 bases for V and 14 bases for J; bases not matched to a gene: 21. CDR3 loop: CASSQEASVADRGRSIALHF. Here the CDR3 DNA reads TGCGCCAGCAGCCAAGAAGCCTCAGTCGCGGACAGGGGGCGATCTATAGCCCTCCACTTT.

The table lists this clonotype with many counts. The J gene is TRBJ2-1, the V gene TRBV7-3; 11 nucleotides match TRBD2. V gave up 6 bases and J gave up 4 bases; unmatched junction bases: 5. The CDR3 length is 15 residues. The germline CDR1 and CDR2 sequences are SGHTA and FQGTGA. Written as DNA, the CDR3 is TGTGCCAGCAGTTACACTAGCGGGAGTTACAATGAGCAGTTCTTC. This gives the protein CASSYTSGSYNEQFF.

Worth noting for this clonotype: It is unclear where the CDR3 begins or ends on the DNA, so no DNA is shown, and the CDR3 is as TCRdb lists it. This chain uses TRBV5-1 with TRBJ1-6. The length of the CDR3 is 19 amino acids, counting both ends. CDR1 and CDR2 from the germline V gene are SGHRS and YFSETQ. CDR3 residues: CASSFYICSARAGSSPLHF.